This T cell receptor beta chain is from a study of radiation and T cells in renal cell carcinoma. Indicated time point: blood 4 weeks post-SBRT, at nephrectomy. The sample's treatment: 15 Gy SBRT to primary tumor, nephrectomy 4 weeks later. Nephrectomy followed 15 Gy stereotactic body radiation by 4 weeks. Blood was sampled at baseline, 2 weeks and 4 weeks after SBRT. Study-level findings and limits: No pretreatment tumor biopsies were available for baseline clonotypes. Top tumor clonotypes rose in blood 2 weeks post-radiation, then contracted.

The table came from immunoSEQ multiplex PCR; TCRdb's copy has only in-frame clones and leaves some out. The table has 130,000 to 150,000 clones, approximately 86% seen once; the top ten hold around a sixth. The germline gives CDR1 SGHDT, CDR2 YYEEEE. The CDR3 extends over 13 amino acids. V lost 0 bases and J 5 bases, leaving 9 bases between the germline ends. About this clone: Its antigen is as yet unknown.

The rearrangement joins TRBV5-6 to TRBJ2-7; D unclear. This receptor was identified in a woman in her 50s with renal cell carcinoma. Sequenced here: blood, sampled from a patient whose treatment included radiotherapy and nephrectomy. CDR3 DNA sequence: TGTGCCAGCAGCTTGGTTGGAACAAACGAGCAGTACTTC. This encodes CASSLVGTNEQYF.